This T cell receptor beta chain derives from a study of blood T cell repertoires in COVID-19. Study-wide context: Researchers got acute and convalescent COVID-19 samples from the United States, Italy and Spain.

The authors' processing: By means of reference gene primer amplification, nucleated cell counts were estimated. The data were produced by immunoSEQ multiplex PCR, yet TCRdb's version contains in-frame clones alone and is incomplete. V, J and clone size were drawn from that table, and D and trimming were deduced from the DNA. Among hundreds of thousands of clones, 80% to 90% were seen once, and the ten largest hold 10%. V was cut by 0 bases and J by 6 bases, with 15 bases left in between. The V gene's germline CDR1 is KGHSH and CDR2 LQKENI. This CDR3 region has 15 residues. Sequenced material: peripheral blood. The clonotype originates from a woman at least 80 years old with acute or convalescent COVID-19. V usage is TRBV18 and J usage is TRBJ2-7; D perhaps matches TRBD1 (5 bases). CDR3 sequence (DNA): TGTGCCAGCTCACCACCGGGTCAGGGTGGTGGCGAGCAGTACTTC. Translation gives CASSPPGQGGGEQYF.